This T cell receptor (beta chain) originates from a study of blood T cell repertoires in COVID-19. This CDR3 spans 14 amino acids. Germline CDR1 SGHTA, CDR2 FQGNSA. Trimming pared 7 bases from V and 0 bases from J, leaving 9 bases between. The study counted Cohort 3 donors as recovered given two negative PCRs, clearance, or symptom resolution. Repertoires were generated with immunoSEQ multiplex PCR, while TCRdb's copy carries only in-frame clones and drops some. The table shows about half a million clones, with around 85% occurring only once. The specimen was PBMCs or T cells enriched from blood (not recorded which). V is TRBV7-2 and J is TRBJ2-2, with D possibly being TRBD1 (5 bases). This clonotype was sampled from a woman between 55 and 75 years old who had recovered from COVID-19. The CDR3 region is CASTIGANTGELFF. The CDR3 DNA reads as TGTGCCAGCACCATAGGGGCGAACACCGGGGAGCTGTTTTTT.